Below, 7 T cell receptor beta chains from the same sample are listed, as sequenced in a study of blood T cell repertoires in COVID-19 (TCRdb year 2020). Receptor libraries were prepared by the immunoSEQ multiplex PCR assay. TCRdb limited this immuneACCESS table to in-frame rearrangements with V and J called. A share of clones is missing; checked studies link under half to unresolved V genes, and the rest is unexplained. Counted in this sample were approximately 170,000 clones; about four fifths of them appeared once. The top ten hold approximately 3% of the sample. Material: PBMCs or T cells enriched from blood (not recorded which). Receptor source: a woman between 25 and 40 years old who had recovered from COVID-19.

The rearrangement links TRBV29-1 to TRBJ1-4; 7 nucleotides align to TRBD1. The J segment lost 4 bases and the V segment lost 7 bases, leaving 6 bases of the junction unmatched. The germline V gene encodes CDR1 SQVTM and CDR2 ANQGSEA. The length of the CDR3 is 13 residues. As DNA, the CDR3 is TGCAGCGCTCGGGGACAGCGTAATGAAAAACTGTTTTTT. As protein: CSARGQRNEKLFF.

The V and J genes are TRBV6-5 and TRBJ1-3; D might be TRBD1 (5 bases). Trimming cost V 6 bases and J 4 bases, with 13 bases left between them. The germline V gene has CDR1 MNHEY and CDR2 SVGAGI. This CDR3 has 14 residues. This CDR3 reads CASRPEWGGNTIYF. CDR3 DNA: TGTGCCAGCAGACCCGAATGGGGCGGAAACACCATATATTTT.

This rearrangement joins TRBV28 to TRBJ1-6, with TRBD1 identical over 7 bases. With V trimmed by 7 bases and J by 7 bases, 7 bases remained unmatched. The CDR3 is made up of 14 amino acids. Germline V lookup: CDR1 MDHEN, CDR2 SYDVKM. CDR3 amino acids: CASISGTVNSPLHF. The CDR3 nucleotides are TGTGCCAGCATTTCCGGGACAGTGAATTCACCCCTCCACTTT.

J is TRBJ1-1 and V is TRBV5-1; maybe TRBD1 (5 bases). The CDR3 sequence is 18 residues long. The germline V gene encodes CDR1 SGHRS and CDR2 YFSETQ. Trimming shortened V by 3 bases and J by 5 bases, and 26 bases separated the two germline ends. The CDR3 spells CASSSRVRMGQGRTEAFF. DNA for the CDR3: TGCGCCAGCAGCTCACGGGTACGGATGGGTCAGGGAAGGACTGAAGCTTTCTTT. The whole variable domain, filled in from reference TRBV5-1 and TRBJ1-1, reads KAGVTQTPRYLIKTRGQQVTLSCSPISGHRSVSWYQQTPGQGLQFLFEYFSETQRNKGNFPGRFSGRQFSNSRSEMNVSTLELGDSALYLCASSSRVRMGQGRTEAFFGQGTRLTVV.

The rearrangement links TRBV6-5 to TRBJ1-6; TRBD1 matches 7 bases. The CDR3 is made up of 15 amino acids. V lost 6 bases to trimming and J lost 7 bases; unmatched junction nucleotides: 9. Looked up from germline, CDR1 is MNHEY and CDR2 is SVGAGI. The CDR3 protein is CASRFRQGWNSPLHF. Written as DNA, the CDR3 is TGTGCCAGCAGATTCCGACAGGGATGGAATTCACCCCTCCACTTT.

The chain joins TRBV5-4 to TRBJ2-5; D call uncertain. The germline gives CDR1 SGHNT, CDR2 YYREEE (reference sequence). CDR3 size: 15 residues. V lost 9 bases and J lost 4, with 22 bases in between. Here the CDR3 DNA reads TGTGCCACCAAACCCCTGCAACAGTTAGGAGAGACCCAGTACTTC. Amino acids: CATKPLQQLGETQYF.

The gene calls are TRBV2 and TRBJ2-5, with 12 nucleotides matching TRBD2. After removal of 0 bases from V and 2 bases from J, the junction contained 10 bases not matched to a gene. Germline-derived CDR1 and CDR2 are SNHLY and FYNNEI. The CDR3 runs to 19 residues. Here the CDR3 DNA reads TGTGCCAGCAGTGAAGCGCTAGGTCGACTAGCGGGAGTACAAGAGACCCAGTACTTC. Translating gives CASSEALGRLAGVQETQYF.